This T cell receptor beta chain was recorded in a study of control samples from healthy donors and cancer patients. The CDR3 has 14 amino acids. V was clipped by 4 bases and J by 6 bases; unmatched bases: 7. Germline-derived CDR1 and CDR2 are SGHRS and YFSETQ. Data came from immunoSEQ multiplex PCR; TCRdb stores just in-frame clones and leaves some out. The sample includes 130,000 or so clones, under 95% of them seen just once. This chain connects TRBV5-1 to TRBJ2-1, with TRBD1 matching over 7 bases. The specimen was blood. The sequence derives from a man younger than 35 in good health. For the CDR3, the DNA is TGCGCCAGCAGCCTCACAGGGGTGGTCAATGAGCAGTTCTTC. It codes for CASSLTGVVNEQFF.